One and the same sample provided the 17 T cell receptor beta chains below, sequenced in a study of blood T cell repertoires in COVID-19. Clones were sequenced by immunoSEQ multiplex PCR, and TCRdb holds only the in-frame ones, with some missing. The table shows approximately 89,000 clones, with 70% to 80% occurring only once. Sequencing used peripheral blood. The origin of the receptors is a man between 65 and 85 years old with acute or convalescent COVID-19.

This clone showed up just once. The chain carries TRBV27 and TRBJ2-3, with D uncertain. The CDR3 is made up of 12 amino acids. Trimming stripped 4 bases from V and 6 bases from J, with 8 bases between. Germline-derived CDR1 and CDR2 are MNHEY and SMNVEV (reference sequence). The CDR3 coding sequence is TGTGCCAGCAGTTCCATTTTGGATACGCAGTATTTT. Its translation: CASSSILDTQYF.

The chain combines TRBV5-6 with TRBJ1-2; 7 bases fit TRBD1. The germline gives CDR1 SGHDT, CDR2 YYEEEE. Trimming removed 4 bases from V and 6 bases from J; junction bases left unmatched: 9. This CDR3 contains 14 residues. CDR3 nucleotides: TGTGCCAGCAGCCCCGACAGGGTTGTCCATGGCTACACCTTC. Translating it yields CASSPDRVVHGYTF.

This chain joins TRBV30 and TRBJ1-2; D is uncertain. Germline V gives CDR1 GTSNPN, CDR2 SVGIG (reference sequence). The V end was cut by 4 bases, the J end by 8 bases, with 14 bases between. CDR3 length: 12 amino acids. The CDR3 DNA follows: TGTGCCTGGAACCGGAACGTGGAGGGCTACACCTTC. This encodes CAWNRNVEGYTF. Full variable domain (rest looked up from reference TRBV30 and TRBJ1-2): SQTIHQWPATLVQPVGSPLSLECTVEGTSNPNLYWYRQAAGRGLQLLFYSVGIGQISSEVPQNLSASRPQDRQFILSSKKLLLSDSGFYLCAWNRNVEGYTFGSGTRLTVV.

The chain links TRBV6-5 to TRBJ1-1; the D gene is possibly TRBD1 (6 bases). V gave up 6 bases and J gave up 5 bases, with 19 bases separating them. In germline, CDR1 is MNHEY, CDR2 SVGAGI. The CDR3 runs 15 residues. The chain's CDR3 is CASRSSGQWNTEAFF. CDR3 sequence (DNA): TGTGCCAGCAGATCCTCGGGACAATGGAATACTGAAGCTTTCTTT.

The rearrangement joins TRBV27 to TRBJ2-7, with 7 nucleotides matching TRBD2. CDR1 MNHEY and CDR2 SMNVEV come from the germline V gene (reference sequence). The CDR3 has 13 residues. V trimming: 4 bases; J trimming: 7 bases; junction bases outside the gene matches: 7. The CDR3 protein is CASSSAGVGEQYF. CDR3 sequence (DNA): TGTGCCAGCAGTTCGGCGGGAGTAGGGGAGCAGTACTTC.

The rearrangement joins TRBV19 to TRBJ2-7, with D maybe TRBD2 (5 bases). This CDR3 contains 14 residues. The V gene lost 1 base and the J gene lost 1 base, with 8 bases spanning the gap. Germline CDR1 LNHDA, CDR2 SQIVND (reference sequence). CDR3 DNA: TGTGCCAGTAGTATAGCTAGCAGTTCCTACGAGCAGTACTTC. This gives the protein CASSIASSSYEQYF.

This chain joins TRBV2 and TRBJ1-1, with TRBD1 matching 9 bases. Germline lookup yields CDR1 SNHLY and CDR2 FYNNEI. The CDR3 is 15 amino acids. J lost 6 bases, V lost 3 bases, and 8 bases had no gene match. The CDR3 bases are TGTGCCAGCAGTGAGCCCACCGGGACAGGGTCTGAAGCTTTCTTT. It is translated as CASSEPTGTGSEAFF. The variable domain in full, completed from reference TRBV2 and TRBJ1-1, reads EPEVTQTPSHQVTQMGQEVILRCVPISNHLYFYWYRQILGQKVEFLVSFYNNEISEKSEIFDDQFSVERPDGSNFTLKIRSTKLEDSAMYFCASSEPTGTGSEAFFGQGTRLTVV.

This clone came up a few times. This chain links TRBV18 with TRBJ1-1, with 7 bases identical to TRBD1. J lost 4 bases, V lost 4 bases, and 12 bases had no gene match. The germline gives CDR1 KGHSH, CDR2 LQKENI. There are 16 residues in the CDR3. CDR3 loop: CASSLGTAGMGTEAFF. The CDR3 bases are TGTGCCAGCTCACTCGGGACAGCGGGCATGGGCACTGAAGCTTTCTTT.

V usage is TRBV18 and J usage is TRBJ2-7, with D possibly TRBD1 on 8 matching bases. The CDR3 length is 16 residues. V lost 0 bases and J 4 bases, leaving 16 bases between the germline ends. Per germline, CDR1 KGHSH and CDR2 LQKENI. In nucleotides, the CDR3 is TGTGCCAGCTCACCACCGGGGGGGACAGGAGGGTACGAGCAGTACTTC. It encodes CASSPPGGTGGYEQYF.

The gene calls are TRBV3-1 (or the pseudogene TRBV3-2) and TRBJ2-7, with TRBD1 matching 7 bases. V lost 4 bases and J lost 4; bases outside the gene matches: 4. The length of the CDR3 is 13 residues. Looked up from germline, CDR1 is LGHDT and CDR2 is YNNKEL (reference sequence). DNA for the CDR3: TGTGCCAGCAGCCGACAGGGACCTTACGAGCAGTACTTC. It is translated as CASSRQGPYEQYF.

In this sample, this clone turned up a few times. The chain joins TRBV7-8 to TRBJ1-2; possibly TRBD1 for D (5 bases). This CDR3 is 19 amino acids long. The germline CDR1 and CDR2 sequences are SGHVS and FQNEAQ. Trimming shortened V by 0 bases and J by 8 bases, and 28 bases separated the two germline ends. CDR3 coding DNA: TGTGCCAGCAGCTTAGCGTGGGCCGGGGGTCAGCCCGGAGCGGGGGGCTACACCTTC. As protein: CASSLAWAGGQPGAGGYTF.

As DNA, the CDR3 is TGTGCCAGCAGCTTAGAAGCGGATGGCACAGATACGCAGTATTTT. Its translation: CASSLEADGTDTQYF. This chain uses TRBV5-6 with TRBJ2-3; weak D call: TRBD2 (5 bases). The V and J ends lost 2 bases and 1 base respectively, with 11 bases between them. The CDR3 covers 15 residues. In germline, CDR1 is SGHDT, CDR2 YYEEEE.

This chain connects TRBV28 to TRBJ1-5; D unclear. Germline V CDR1 and CDR2: MDHEN, SYDVKM. Trimming shortened V by 8 bases and J by 3 bases, and 17 bases separated the two germline ends. This CDR3 has 15 amino acids. CDR3 coding DNA: TGTGCCAGCGGGGTTGGAGGGCGACTCAATCAGCCCCAGCATTTT. Protein sequence: CASGVGGRLNQPQHF.

The gene calls are TRBV25-1 and TRBJ1-2; 9 bases line up with TRBD1. Germline trimming cut 3 bases from V and 4 bases from J; bases unmatched to any gene: 6. This CDR3 comprises 15 residues. CDR1 is MGHDK, CDR2 SYGVNS, per germline. The DNA of the CDR3 is TGTGCCAGCAGTGAGGAGGACAGGGGCCTCTATGGCTACACCTTC. Residues: CASSEEDRGLYGYTF.

The chain uses TRBV5-1 and TRBJ2-7; no clear D. Per germline, CDR1 SGHRS and CDR2 YFSETQ. This CDR3 has 14 amino acids. V lost 0 bases, J lost 3 bases, and 10 bases lay in between. For the CDR3, the DNA is TGCGCCAGCAGCTTGGCCCGTGAGAGCTACGAGCAGTACTTC. Protein product: CASSLARESYEQYF.

This rearrangement joins TRBV9 to TRBJ2-3, with 9 positions matching TRBD2. This CDR3 has 16 amino acids. Germline-derived CDR1 and CDR2 are SGDLS and YYNGEE. V lost 5 bases and J lost 4; bases outside the gene matches: 11. The CDR3 spells CASSVLASGAPDTQYF. The CDR3 nucleotides read TGTGCCAGCAGTGTTCTGGCTAGCGGGGCTCCAGATACGCAGTATTTT.

This clone has more than one count but fewer than ten. The J gene is TRBJ2-1, the V gene TRBV29-1, with TRBD2 matching 16 bases. The CDR3 has 19 amino acids. CDR1 and CDR2 from the germline V gene are SQVTM and ANQGSEA. After removal of 5 bases from V and 1 base from J, the junction contained 11 bases not matched to a gene. The CDR3 DNA follows: TGCAGCGTTAGGACGCCGGGACTAGCGGGAGGGCCTTCCTACAATGAGCAGTTCTTC. Translated: CSVRTPGLAGGPSYNEQFF.